A single sample gave rise to the 14 T cell receptor beta chains below, sequenced in a study of T cell repertoires in cytomegalovirus infection. These receptors have no identified antigens. TCRdb processed the reads anew with MiXCR; each CDR3 protein has one entry. The sample contains about 890,000 distinct CDR3 sequences, under 40% of which appear only once. Sequenced material: cultured CD8+ T cells from PBMCs, taken from culture after CMV antigen stimulation. The receptors shown here come from a human donor in good health (CMV status not recorded). Some clones in this sample may be carry-over from other donors' samples.

The chain carries TRBV7-9 and TRBJ2-7; the D gene is possibly TRBD2 (6 bases). Germline V CDR1 and CDR2: SEHNR, FQNEAQ (reference sequence). The CDR3 covers 12 residues. Trimming took 5 bases from V and 5 from J, leaving 10 bases between them. CDR3 protein: CASSPGAHEQYF. The CDR3 nucleotides are TGTGCCAGCAGCCCGGGAGCCCACGAGCAGTACTTC.

The gene calls are TRBV28 and TRBJ1-1; D not resolved. Germline lookup yields CDR1 MDHEN and CDR2 SYDVKM. This CDR3 comprises 14 residues. V lost 10 bases to trimming and J lost 3 bases, with 18 bases between them. CDR3 region: CATAAEGRDTEAFF. The DNA for the CDR3 is TGTGCCACGGCAGCGGAAGGGCGGGACACTGAAGCTTTCTTT.

In this sample, this clonotype turned up a few times. The chain couples TRBV19 to TRBJ2-6, with D possibly being TRBD1 (5 bases). Germline CDR1 reads LNHDA; CDR2 reads SQIVND (reference sequence). This CDR3 contains 15 residues. The V and J ends lost 5 bases and 4 bases respectively, with 12 bases between them. The DNA of the CDR3 is TGTGCCAGTAGTCTCCAGGGATACGGGGCCAACGTCCTGACTTTC. Protein: CASSLQGYGANVLTF.

This chain uses TRBV28 with TRBJ1-5; D call uncertain. CDR1 is MDHEN, CDR2 SYDVKM, per germline. The CDR3 is made up of 13 amino acids. V was cut by 3 bases and J by 0 bases, with 3 bases left in between. This CDR3 reads CASSFLSNQPQHF. The DNA of the CDR3 is TGTGCCAGCAGTTTTCTTAGCAATCAGCCCCAGCATTTT.

The table lists this clonotype with a few counts. The chain employs TRBV11-2 and TRBJ2-7; the D gene is possibly TRBD1 (5 bases). The germline gives CDR1 SGHAT, CDR2 FQNNGV. The CDR3 extends over 16 amino acids. Trimming took off 0 bases at V and 3 bases at J, with 15 bases between the two ends. The CDR3 region has the DNA TGTGCCAGCAGCTTAGAGGAGAGCACAGGCCACTACGAGCAGTACTTC. Protein product: CASSLEESTGHYEQYF.

The chain recombines TRBV7-2 with TRBJ2-1; 8 nucleotides match TRBD2. J gave up 8 bases and V 1 base, and 16 bases lay outside the gene matches. This CDR3 region has 18 residues. Germline V gives CDR1 SGHTA, CDR2 FQGNSA. The CDR3 spells CASSLGRAWRGVDYEQFF. The CDR3 nucleotides read TGTGCCAGCAGCTTAGGCAGGGCTTGGCGGGGGGTGGACTATGAGCAGTTCTTC. Complete variable domain (other parts from reference TRBV7-2 and TRBJ2-1): GAGVSQSPSNKVTEKGKDVELRCDPISGHTALYWYRQSLGQGLEFLIYFQGNSAPDKSGLPSDRFSAERTGGSVSTLTIQRTQQEDSAVYLCASSLGRAWRGVDYEQFFGPGTRLTVL.

This clonotype was seen ten or more times. This chain joins TRBV7-9 and TRBJ2-7; TRBD1 matches 8 bases. The length of the CDR3 is 15 residues. Germline V CDR1 and CDR2: SEHNR, FQNEAQ (reference sequence). Losses at the gene ends were 5 bases for V and 0 bases for J; bases not matched to a gene: 6. The CDR3: CASSHRTGSSYEQYF. The DNA of the CDR3 is TGTGCCAGCAGCCACAGGACAGGGAGCTCCTACGAGCAGTACTTC.

The count of this clonotype is one. This chain connects TRBV25-1 to TRBJ2-5, with no clear D. This CDR3 is 14 amino acids long. Germline V gene lookup returns CDR1 MGHDK and CDR2 SYGVNS. The ends were cut back, 5 bases at V and 5 bases at J, with 15 bases in the middle. The DNA for the CDR3 is TGTGCCAGCAGTTCCGACACTGTCCAGGAGACCCAGTACTTC. Encoded protein: CASSSDTVQETQYF.

The chain has TRBV7-6 and TRBJ1-1; TRBD1 might be the D (6 bases). Trimming took 3 bases from V and 0 from J, leaving 23 bases between them. Germline V lookup: CDR1 SGHVS, CDR2 FNYEAQ. The length of the CDR3 is 19 residues. The CDR3 region is CASSFPRGGGQVVNTEAFF. In DNA form, the CDR3 reads TGTGCCAGCAGCTTCCCCCGGGGGGGGGGGCAAGTTGTGAACACTGAAGCTTTCTTT.

A few counts support this clonotype. The genes are TRBV5-4 and TRBJ2-2; 11 positions agree with TRBD1. The germline V gene encodes CDR1 SGHNT and CDR2 YYREEE (reference sequence). The CDR3 totals 17 residues. The trim removed 0 bases at V and 4 bases at J, leaving 5 bases unmatched. This CDR3 reads CASSLAGDRGSTGELFF. DNA of the CDR3: TGTGCCAGCAGCTTGGCAGGGGACAGGGGGTCCACCGGGGAGCTGTTTTTT.

A few counts support this clonotype. The junction differs from germline at one of its ends, possibly a read error. DNA for the CDR3: TGTGCTAGCAGCCCATTTTCAGGCTCCTACAATGAGCAGTTCTTC. Its translation is CASSPFSGSYNEQFF. The chain links TRBV7-7 to TRBJ2-1; no clear D. Germline V CDR1 and CDR2: SSHAT, FNYEAQ (reference sequence). The CDR3 runs 15 residues.

CDR3 protein: CASSDRGLSYEQYF. CDR3 in DNA: TGTGCCAGCAGTGACAGGGGGCTCTCCTACGAGCAGTACTTC. V usage is TRBV2 and J usage is TRBJ2-7; 8 bases fit TRBD1. Germline V gene data show CDR1 as SNHLY and CDR2 as FYNNEI. After removal of 3 bases from V and 0 bases from J, the junction contained 1 base not matched to a gene. The CDR3 has 14 amino acids.

The J gene is TRBJ2-4, the V gene TRBV27; D perhaps matches TRBD2 (6 bases). Trimming pared 2 bases from V and 16 bases from J, leaving 12 bases between. Germline CDR1 and CDR2: MNHEY and SMNVEV (reference sequence). The length of the CDR3 is 11 residues. CDR3 bases: TGTGCCAGCAGTTTAGGGGACTGGTTATACTTC. It is translated as CASSLGDWLYF.

The chain employs TRBV27 and TRBJ2-3, with 8 bases that match TRBD2. The CDR3 loop spans 15 amino acids. Per germline, CDR1 MNHEY and CDR2 SMNVEV (reference sequence). The V gene end was trimmed by 2 bases and the J gene end by 2 bases; junction bases not matched to a gene: 3. The CDR3 DNA reads as TGTGCCAGCAGTTTAGGGACTAGGGCCACAGATACGCAGTATTTT. This gives the protein CASSLGTRATDTQYF.